A single sample gave rise to the 2 T cell receptor beta chains below, sequenced in a study of blood T cell repertoires in COVID-19. The protocol was immunoSEQ multiplex PCR, while the TCRdb copy is restricted to in-frame clones and leaves out a portion. Of about 230,000 clones in the sample, more than 65% were seen once. Sequencing input: peripheral blood. The receptors were sampled from a woman of 80 years or more with acute or convalescent COVID-19.

The V call is TRBV15, the J call TRBJ2-3; D remains ambiguous. The CDR3 has 14 amino acids. The V end was cut by 1 base, the J end by 4 bases, with 9 bases between. Germline lookup yields CDR1 LNHNV and CDR2 YYDKDF (reference sequence). The CDR3 reads CATSRGQVSDTQYF. In DNA, the CDR3 is TGTGCCACCAGCAGAGGGCAAGTCTCAGATACGCAGTATTTT.

The chain combines TRBV15 with TRBJ2-1; no clear D gene. The CDR3 loop spans 12 amino acids. V was clipped by 8 bases and J by 5 bases, with 10 bases between them. Germline lookup yields CDR1 LNHNV and CDR2 YYDKDF (reference sequence). The CDR3 region is CATAADNNEQFF. The CDR3 DNA reads TGTGCCACCGCGGCTGATAACAATGAGCAGTTCTTC.